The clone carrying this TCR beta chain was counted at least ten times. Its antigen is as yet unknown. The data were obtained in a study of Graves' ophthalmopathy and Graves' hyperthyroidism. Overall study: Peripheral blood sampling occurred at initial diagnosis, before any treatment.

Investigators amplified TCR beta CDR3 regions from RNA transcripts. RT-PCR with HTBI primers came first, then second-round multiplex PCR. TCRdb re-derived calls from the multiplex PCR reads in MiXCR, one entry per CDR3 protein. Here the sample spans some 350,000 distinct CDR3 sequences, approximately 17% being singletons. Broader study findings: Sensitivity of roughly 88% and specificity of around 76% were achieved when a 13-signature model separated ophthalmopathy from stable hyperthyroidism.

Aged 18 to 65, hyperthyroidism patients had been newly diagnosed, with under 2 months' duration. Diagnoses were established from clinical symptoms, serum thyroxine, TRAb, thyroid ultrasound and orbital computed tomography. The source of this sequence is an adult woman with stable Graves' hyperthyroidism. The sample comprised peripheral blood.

The DNA of the CDR3 is TGTGCCAGCAGTTTATTCGAGGACGGCTCCTACGAGCAGTACTTC. It translates to CASSLFEDGSYEQYF. The V call is TRBV27, the J call TRBJ2-7; D is undetermined. Trimming shortened V by 1 base and J by 0 bases, and 10 bases separated the two germline ends. Germline lookup yields CDR1 MNHEY and CDR2 SMNVEV (reference sequence). The CDR3 sequence is 15 residues long.